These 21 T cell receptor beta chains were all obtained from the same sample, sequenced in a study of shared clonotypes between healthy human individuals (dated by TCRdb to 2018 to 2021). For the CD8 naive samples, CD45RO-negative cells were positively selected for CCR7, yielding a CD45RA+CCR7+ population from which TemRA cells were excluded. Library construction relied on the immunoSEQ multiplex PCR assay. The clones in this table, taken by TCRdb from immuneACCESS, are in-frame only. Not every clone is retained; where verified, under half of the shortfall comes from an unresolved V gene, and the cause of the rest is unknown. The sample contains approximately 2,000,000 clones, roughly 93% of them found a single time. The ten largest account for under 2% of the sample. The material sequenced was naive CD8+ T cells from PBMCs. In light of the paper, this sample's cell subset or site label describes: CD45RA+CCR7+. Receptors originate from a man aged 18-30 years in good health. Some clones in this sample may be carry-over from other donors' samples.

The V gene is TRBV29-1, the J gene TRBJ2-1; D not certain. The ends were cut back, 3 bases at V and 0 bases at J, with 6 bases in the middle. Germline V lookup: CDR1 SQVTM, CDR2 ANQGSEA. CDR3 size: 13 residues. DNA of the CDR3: TGCAGCGTTGATCGTAGCTCCTACAATGAGCAGTTCTTC. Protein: CSVDRSSYNEQFF.

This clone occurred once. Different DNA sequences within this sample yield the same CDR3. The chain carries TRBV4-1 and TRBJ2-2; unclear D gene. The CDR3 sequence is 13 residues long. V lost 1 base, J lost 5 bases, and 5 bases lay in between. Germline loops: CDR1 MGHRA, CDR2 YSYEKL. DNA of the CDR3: TGCGCCAGCAGCCAAGTCCGAACCGGGGAGCTGTTTTTT. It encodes CASSQVRTGELFF.

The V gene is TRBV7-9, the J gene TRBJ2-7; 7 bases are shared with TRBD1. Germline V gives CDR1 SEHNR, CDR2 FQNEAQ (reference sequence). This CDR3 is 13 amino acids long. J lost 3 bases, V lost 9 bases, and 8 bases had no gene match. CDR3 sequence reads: CASSGTVFYEQYF. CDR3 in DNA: TGTGCCAGTTCCGGGACAGTTTTCTACGAGCAGTACTTC.

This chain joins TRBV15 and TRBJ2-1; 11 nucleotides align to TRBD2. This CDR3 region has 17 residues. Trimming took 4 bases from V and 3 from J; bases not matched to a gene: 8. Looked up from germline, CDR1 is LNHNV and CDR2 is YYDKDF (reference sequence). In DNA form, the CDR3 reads TGTGCCACCAGCACGACTAGCGGGGAGAATGACTACAATGAGCAGTTCTTC. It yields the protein CATSTTSGENDYNEQFF.

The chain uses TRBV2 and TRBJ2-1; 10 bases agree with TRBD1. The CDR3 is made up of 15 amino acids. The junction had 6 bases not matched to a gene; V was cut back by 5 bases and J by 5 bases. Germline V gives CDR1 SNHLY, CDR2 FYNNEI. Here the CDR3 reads CASSLGQGTNNEQFF. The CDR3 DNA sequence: TGTGCCAGCAGTTTGGGACAGGGGACAAACAATGAGCAGTTCTTC.

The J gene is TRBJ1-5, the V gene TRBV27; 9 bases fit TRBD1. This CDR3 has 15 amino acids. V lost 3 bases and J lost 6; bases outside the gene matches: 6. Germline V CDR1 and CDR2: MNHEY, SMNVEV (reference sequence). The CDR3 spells CASSLSTGGLQPQHF. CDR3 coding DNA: TGTGCCAGCAGTTTGTCGACAGGGGGACTTCAGCCCCAGCATTTT.

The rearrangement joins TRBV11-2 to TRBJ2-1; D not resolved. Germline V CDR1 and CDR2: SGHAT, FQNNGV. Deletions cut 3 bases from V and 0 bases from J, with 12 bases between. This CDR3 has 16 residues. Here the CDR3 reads CASSFGPPVSYNEQFF. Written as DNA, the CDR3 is TGTGCCAGCAGCTTTGGTCCCCCCGTCTCCTACAATGAGCAGTTCTTC.

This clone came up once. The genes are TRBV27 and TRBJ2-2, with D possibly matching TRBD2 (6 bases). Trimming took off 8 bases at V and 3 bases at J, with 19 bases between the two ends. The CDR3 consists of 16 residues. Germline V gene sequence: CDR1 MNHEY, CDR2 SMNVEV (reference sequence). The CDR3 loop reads CASRTLMREYTGELFF. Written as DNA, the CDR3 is TGTGCCAGCCGAACTTTGATGCGGGAATACACCGGGGAGCTGTTTTTT.

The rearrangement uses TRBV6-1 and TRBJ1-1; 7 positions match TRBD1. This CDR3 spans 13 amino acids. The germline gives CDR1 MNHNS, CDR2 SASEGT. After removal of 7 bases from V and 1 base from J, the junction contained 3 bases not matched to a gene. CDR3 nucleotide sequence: TGTGCCAGCAAGACAGGGCCGAACACTGAAGCTTTCTTT. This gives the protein CASKTGPNTEAFF.

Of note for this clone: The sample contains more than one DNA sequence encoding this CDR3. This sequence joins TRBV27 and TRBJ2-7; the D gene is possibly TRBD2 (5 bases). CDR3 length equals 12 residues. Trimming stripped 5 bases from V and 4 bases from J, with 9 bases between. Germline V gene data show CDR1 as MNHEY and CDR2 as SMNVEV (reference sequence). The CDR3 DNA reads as TGTGCCAGCAGTCCATCGGGGTACGAGCAGTACTTC. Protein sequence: CASSPSGYEQYF.

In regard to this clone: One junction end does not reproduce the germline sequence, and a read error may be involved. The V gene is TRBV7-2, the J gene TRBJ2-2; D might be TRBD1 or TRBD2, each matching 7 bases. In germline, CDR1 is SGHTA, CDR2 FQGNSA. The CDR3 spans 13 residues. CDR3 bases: TGTGCCGGCAGGGGGAGGGACACCGGGGAGCTGTTTTTT. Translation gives CAGRGRDTGELFF.

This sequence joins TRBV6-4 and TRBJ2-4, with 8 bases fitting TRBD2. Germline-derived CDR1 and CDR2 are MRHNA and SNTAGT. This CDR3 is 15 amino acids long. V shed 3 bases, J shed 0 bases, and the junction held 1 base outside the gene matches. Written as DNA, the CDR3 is TGTGCCAGCAGTGAAAGCGGGGGAGCCAAAAACATTCAGTACTTC. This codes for CASSESGGAKNIQYF.

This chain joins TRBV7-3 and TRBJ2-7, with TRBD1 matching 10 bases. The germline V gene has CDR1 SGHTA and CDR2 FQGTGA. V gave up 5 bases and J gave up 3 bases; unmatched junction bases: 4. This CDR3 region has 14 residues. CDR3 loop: CASSHRDRGYEQYF. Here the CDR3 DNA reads TGTGCCAGCAGCCACCGGGACAGGGGCTACGAGCAGTACTTC. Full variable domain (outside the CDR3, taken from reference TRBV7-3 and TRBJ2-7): GAGVSQTPSNKVTEKGKYVELRCDPISGHTALYWYRQSLGQGPEFLIYFQGTGAADDSGLPNDRFFAVRPEGSVSTLKIQRTERGDSAVYLCASSHRDRGYEQYFGPGTRLTVT.

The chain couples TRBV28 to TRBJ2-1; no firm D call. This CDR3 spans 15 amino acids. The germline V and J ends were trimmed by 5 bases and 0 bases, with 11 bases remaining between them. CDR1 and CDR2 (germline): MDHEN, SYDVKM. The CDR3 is CASSVRPSSYNEQFF. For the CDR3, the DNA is TGTGCCAGCAGTGTGAGACCGAGCTCCTACAATGAGCAGTTCTTC.

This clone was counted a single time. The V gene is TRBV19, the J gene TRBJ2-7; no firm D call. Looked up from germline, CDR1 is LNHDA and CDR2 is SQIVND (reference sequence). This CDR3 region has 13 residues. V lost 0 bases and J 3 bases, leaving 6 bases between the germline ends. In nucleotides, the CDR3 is TGTGCCAGTAGTATAGATCTCTACTACGAGCAGTACTTC. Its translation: CASSIDLYYEQYF.

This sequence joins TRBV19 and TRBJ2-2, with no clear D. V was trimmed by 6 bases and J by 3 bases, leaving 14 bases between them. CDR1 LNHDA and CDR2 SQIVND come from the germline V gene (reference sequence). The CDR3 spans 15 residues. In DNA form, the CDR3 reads TGTGCCAGTAGCAAGCTAAGGGCACACACCGGGGAGCTGTTTTTT. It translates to CASSKLRAHTGELFF.

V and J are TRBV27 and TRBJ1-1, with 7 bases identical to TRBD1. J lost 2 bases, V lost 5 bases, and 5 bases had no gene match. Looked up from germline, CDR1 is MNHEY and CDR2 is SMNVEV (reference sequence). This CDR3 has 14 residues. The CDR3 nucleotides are TGTGCCAGCAGTGCTAGGGACAGAAACACTGAAGCTTTCTTT. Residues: CASSARDRNTEAFF.

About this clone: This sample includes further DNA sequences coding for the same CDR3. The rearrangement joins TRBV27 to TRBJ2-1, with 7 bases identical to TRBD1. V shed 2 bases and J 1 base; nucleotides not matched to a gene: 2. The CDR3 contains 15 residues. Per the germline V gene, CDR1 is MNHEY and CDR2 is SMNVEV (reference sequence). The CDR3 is CASSLDRASYNEQFF. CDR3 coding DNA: TGTGCCAGCAGTTTAGACAGGGCATCCTACAATGAGCAGTTCTTC.

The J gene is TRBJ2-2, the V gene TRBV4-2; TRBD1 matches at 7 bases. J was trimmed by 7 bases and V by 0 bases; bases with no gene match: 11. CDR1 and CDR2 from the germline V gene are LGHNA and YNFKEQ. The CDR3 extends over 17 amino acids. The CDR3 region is CASSQESRHTGVGELFF. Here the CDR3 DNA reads TGTGCCAGCAGCCAAGAATCCCGGCATACAGGGGTCGGGGAGCTGTTTTTT.

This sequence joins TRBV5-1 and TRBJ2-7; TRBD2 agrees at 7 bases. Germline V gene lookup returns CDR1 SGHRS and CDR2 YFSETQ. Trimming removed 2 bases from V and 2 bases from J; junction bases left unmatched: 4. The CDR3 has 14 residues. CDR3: CASSLTGRTYEQYF. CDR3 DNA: TGCGCCAGCAGCTTAACCGGGAGGACCTACGAGCAGTACTTC.

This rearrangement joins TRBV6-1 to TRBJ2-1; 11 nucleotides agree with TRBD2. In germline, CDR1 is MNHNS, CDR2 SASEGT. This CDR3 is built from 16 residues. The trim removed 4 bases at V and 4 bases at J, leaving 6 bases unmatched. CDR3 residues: CASSGKLAGVYNEQFF. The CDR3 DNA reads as TGTGCCAGCAGTGGAAAACTAGCGGGAGTATACAATGAGCAGTTCTTC.